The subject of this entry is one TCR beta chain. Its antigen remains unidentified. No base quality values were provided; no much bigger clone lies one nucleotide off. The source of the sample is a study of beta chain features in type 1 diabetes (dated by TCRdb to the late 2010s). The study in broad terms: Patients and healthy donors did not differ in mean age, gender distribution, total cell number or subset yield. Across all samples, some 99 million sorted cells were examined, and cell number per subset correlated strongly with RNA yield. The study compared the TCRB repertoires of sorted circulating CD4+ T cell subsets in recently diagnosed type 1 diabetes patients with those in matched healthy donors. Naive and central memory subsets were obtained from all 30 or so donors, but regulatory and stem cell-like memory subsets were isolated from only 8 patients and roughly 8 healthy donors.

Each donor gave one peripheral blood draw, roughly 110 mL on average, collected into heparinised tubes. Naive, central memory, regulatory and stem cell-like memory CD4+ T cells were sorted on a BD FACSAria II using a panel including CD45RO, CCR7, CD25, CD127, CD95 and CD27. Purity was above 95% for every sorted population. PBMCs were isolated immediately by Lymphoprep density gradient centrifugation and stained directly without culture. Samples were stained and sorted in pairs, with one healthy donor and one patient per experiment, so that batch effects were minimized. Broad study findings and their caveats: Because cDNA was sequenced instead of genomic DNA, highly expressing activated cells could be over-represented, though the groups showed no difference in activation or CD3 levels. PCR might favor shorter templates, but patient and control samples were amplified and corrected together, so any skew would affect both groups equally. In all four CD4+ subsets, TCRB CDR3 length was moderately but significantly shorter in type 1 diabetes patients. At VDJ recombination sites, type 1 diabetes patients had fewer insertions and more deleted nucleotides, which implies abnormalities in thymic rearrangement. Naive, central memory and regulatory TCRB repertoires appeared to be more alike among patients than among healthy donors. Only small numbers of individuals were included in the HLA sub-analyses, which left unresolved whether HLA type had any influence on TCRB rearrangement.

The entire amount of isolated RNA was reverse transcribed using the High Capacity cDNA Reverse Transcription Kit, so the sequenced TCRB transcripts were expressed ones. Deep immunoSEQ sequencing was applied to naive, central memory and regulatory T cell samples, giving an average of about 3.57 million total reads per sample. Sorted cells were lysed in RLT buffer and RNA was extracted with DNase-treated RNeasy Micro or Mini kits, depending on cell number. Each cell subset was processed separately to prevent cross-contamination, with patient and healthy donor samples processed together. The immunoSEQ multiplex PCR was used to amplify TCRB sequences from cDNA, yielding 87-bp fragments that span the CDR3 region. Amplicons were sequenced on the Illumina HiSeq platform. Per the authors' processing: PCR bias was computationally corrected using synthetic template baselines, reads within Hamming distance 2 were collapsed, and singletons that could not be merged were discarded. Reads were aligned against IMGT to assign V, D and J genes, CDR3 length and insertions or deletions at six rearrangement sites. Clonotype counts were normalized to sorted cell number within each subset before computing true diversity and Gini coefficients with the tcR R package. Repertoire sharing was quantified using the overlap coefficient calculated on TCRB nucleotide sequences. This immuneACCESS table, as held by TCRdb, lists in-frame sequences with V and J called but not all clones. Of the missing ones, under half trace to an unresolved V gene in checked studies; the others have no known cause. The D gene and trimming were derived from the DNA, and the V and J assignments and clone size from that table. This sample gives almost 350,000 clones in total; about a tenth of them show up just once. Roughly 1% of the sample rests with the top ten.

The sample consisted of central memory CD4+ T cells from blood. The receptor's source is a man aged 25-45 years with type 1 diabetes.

In nucleotides, the sequence is TGTGCCAGCAGCTTTGGACAGGGCGGAGAGACCCAGTACTTC. It translates to CASSFGQGGETQYF. This chain is built from TRBV7-2 and TRBJ2-5; TRBD1 matches 8 bases in the middle. Trimming accounts for 3 bases at V and 4 bases at J, while the number of junction bases matched to no gene is 4. CDR1 and CDR2 were assigned from the germline V gene as SGHTA and FQGNSA. From its cysteine to its phenylalanine, the CDR3 spans 14 amino acids. Left in the record is the CDR3 DNA by itself, 42 bases read in frame from the first base.